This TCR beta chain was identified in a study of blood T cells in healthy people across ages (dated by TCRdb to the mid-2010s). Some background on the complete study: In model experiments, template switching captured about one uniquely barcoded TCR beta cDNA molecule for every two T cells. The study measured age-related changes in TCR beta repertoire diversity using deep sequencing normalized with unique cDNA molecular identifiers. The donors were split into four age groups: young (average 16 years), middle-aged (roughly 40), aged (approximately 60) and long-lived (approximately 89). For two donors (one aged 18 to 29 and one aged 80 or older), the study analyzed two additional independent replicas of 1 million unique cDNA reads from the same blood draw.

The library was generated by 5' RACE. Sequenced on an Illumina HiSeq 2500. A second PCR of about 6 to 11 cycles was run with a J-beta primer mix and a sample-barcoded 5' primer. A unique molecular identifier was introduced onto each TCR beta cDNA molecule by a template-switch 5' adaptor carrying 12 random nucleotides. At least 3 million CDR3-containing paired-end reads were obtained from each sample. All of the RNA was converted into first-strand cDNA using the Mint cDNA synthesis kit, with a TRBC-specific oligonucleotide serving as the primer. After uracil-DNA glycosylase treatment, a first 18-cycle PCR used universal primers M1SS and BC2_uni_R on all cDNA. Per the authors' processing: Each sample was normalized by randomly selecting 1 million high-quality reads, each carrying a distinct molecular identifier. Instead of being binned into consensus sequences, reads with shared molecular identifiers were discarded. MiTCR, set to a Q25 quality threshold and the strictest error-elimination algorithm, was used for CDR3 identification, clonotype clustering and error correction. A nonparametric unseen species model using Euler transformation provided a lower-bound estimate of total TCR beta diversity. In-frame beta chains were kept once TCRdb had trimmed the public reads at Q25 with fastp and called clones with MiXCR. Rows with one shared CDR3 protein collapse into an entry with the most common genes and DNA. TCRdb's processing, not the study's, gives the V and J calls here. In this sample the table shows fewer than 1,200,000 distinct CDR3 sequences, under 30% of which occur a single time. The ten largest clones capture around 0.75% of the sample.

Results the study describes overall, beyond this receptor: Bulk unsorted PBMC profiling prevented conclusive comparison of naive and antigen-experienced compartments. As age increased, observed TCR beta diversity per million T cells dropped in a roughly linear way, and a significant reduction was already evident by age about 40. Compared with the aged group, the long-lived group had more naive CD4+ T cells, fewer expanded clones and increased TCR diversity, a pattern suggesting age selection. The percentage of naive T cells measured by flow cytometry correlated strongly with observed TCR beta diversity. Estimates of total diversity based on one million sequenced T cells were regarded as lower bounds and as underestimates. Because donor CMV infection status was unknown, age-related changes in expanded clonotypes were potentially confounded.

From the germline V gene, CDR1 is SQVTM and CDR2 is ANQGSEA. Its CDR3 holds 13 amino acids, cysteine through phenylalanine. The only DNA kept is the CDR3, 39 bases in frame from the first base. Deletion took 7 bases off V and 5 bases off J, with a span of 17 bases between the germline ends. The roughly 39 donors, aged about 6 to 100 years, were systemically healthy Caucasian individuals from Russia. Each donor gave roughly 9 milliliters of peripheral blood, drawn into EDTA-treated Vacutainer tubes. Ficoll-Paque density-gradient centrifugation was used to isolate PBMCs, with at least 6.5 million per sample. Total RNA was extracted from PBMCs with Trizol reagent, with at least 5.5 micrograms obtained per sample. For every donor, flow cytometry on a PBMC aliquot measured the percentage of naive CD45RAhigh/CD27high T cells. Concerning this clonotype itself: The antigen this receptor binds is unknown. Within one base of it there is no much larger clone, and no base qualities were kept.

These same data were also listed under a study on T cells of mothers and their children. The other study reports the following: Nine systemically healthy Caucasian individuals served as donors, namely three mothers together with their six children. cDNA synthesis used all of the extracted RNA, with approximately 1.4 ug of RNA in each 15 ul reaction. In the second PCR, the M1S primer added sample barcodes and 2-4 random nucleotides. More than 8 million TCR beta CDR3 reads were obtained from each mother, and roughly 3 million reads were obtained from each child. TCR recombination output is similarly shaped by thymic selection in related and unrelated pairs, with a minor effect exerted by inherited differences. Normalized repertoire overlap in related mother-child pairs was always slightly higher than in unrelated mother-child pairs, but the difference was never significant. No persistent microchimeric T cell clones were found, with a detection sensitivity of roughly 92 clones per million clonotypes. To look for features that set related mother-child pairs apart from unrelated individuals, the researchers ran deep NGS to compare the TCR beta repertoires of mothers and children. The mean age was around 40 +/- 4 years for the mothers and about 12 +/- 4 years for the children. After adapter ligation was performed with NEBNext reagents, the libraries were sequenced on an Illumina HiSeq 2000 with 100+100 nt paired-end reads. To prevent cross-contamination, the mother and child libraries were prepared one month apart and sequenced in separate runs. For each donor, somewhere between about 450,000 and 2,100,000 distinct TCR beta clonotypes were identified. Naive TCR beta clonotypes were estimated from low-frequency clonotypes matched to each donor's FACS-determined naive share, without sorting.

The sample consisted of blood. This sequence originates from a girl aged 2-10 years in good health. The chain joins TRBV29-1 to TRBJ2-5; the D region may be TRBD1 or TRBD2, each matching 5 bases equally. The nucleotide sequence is TGCAGCGCCAGTGGCGAGGGGCAGGAGACCCAGTACTTC. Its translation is CSASGEGQETQYF.